Reported below is one T cell receptor beta chain. Its specific antigen is unknown. No base qualities exist here, and no much larger clone lies one base off it. The cohort consisted of 600 to 750 healthy bone marrow donors. All cohort members were sampled while nominally healthy, although unrecorded immune exposures were likely present. The donor tested CMV seronegative and was one of the 352 seronegative cohort members. Every donor gave a peripheral blood sample, and the peripheral blood mononuclear cells from that sample were used for TCR beta sequencing. Genomic DNA was extracted from the blood cell samples with the Qiagen DNeasy Blood Extraction Kit. Ends trimmed: V by 4 bases, J by 7 bases; bases unmatched to a gene: 3. CDR1 and CDR2 are drawn from the germline V gene: SGHTA, FQGTGA. From the cysteine through the phenylalanine, the CDR3 covers 15 amino acids. Only the CDR3 DNA is retained, 45 bases long and in frame from the first base.

Receptor amplification or capture employed the immunoSEQ multiplex PCR assay. A mixture of 60 forward primers for TCR Vbeta segments and 13 reverse primers for TCR Jbeta segments was used in the multiplex PCR. The CDR3 region of rearranged TCR beta genes was amplified from genomic DNA by a multiplex PCR assay. The Illumina HiSeq System was used to sequence the amplified TCR beta libraries as 87-base-pair reads. Per the authors' processing: Across the 670 or so repertoires, a later analysis counted roughly 77 million unique TCR beta chains, some 11 million of which were shared by at least two donors. Raw reads were error-corrected and collapsed into unique sequences by a nearest-neighbor algorithm in which closely related sequences were merged to remove PCR and sequencing errors. To assign V, D and J gene segments, CDR3 sequences were aligned to IMGT reference sequences. For a sequence to be retained, a match of at least six nucleotides to both a V gene segment and a J gene segment was required. Rearrangements were classified as productive when the CDR3 lacked stop codons and remained in frame with V and J, and all other rearrangements were classified as non-productive. CDR3 was defined according to IMGT convention as the region running from the second conserved V-encoded cysteine to the conserved J-encoded phenylalanine. The earlier analysis of some 580 of the donors excluded any sequence lacking an unambiguous match to a single V gene segment. In an earlier analysis of around 600 of the donors, V segments were called functional above 56.7% productive rearrangements and were called segregating when the between-donor standard deviation exceeded 5%. A statistical classification framework was built for diagnosing cytomegalovirus status from the catalog of TCR beta chain sequences. V and J gene assignment, in a later analysis, came from comparing TCR nucleotide sequences with IMGT/GENE-DB human TR gene sequences. The TCRdist pipeline was used in a later analysis to assign CDR3 sequences and most-parsimonious VDJ recombination scenarios. In a later analysis, each TCR beta chain was defined by its CDR3 amino acid sequence together with its V-gene family, and reads lacking a unique V-gene family were excluded. In a later analysis, 450 to 600 highly shared, low-generation-probability nucleotide sequences were removed to address suspected cross-contamination and a sequencing artifact. In a later analysis, a clonal expansion index for each public chain was calculated from normalized within-repertoire ranks of inferred template counts. Generation probabilities in a later analysis came from a VDJ recombination model fitted to out-of-frame rearrangements, and those results were checked against IGoR. A later analysis scored TCR-TCR, TCR-HLA and TCR-CMV co-occurrence with hypergeometric tests, applying a repertoire-size bias correction to TCR pairs. False discovery rates were estimated in a later analysis by permuting HLA or CMV assignments 20 times. In a later analysis, co-occurring TCRs were grouped using DBSCAN, with TCRdist sequence similarity added in when clustering inside HLA-allele-positive subsets. Co-occurrence clustering excluded repertoires with fewer than 30,000 or more than 120,000 public chains, plus five with anomalous nucleotide sharing. As stored in TCRdb, this immuneACCESS dataset retains in-frame rearrangements with V and J assigned. A fraction of the clones does not appear; measured against another copy, unresolved V genes explain less than half of the discrepancy, and the remainder lacks a known reason. V and J calls plus clone size are reproduced from that table; the DNA served to infer D and trimming. For this sample the table gives about 37,000 clones, of which 74% were detected only once. Less than 7% of the sample lies in the top ten.

The entry originates in a study of cytomegalovirus exposure and HLA in healthy donors (TCRdb year 2017). Turning to the overall study: In an earlier analysis of approximately 640 of the donors, less than 350 Gb of sequence data and some 120 million unique TCR beta sequences from about 190 million T cells were reported. In an earlier analysis of 500 to 650 of the donors, high-throughput TCR beta sequencing was used to judge whether each TCR beta V gene segment behaved as functional or pseudogenic. An early release covering about 600 HLA-typed donors comprised about 300 gigabases of sequencing data and tens of millions of unique TCR sequences. Besides the first cohort of around 700 subjects, a separate validation cohort made up of roughly 120 different subjects was used. Genome-wide SNP genotypes for about 60% of the roughly 670 donors were used in a later genetic analysis, which treated that subset as a discovery cohort. The study used immunosequencing to profile the T cell repertoires of 666 subjects and linked those repertoires to cytomegalovirus serostatus. Alongside the repertoire data, information on donor age, sex, ethnicity and CMV serostatus was compiled. High-throughput TCR immunosequencing, statistical association of individual TCRs with disease status, and machine learning were combined to predict cytomegalovirus infection status. Rather than using new phenotypic data, the later analysis identified candidate immune exposures from TCR beta sequences and from how often those sequences occurred across donors. Both class I and class II loci were covered by HLA typing, at four-digit resolution. The number of typed donors differed by locus: roughly 620-640 for A, B, C, DRB1 and DQB1; some 540 for DQA1; 600 to 610 for DPA1; and roughly 490 for DPB1. Four or five DR-DQ haplotypes were handled as single units for association and clustering because linkage in the cohort was strong. A later analysis re-examined previously published TCR beta repertoires from more than 600 donors and added high-resolution HLA genotyping to investigate patterns of TCR occurrence. Across some 400 genotyped donors of the cohort, an average of roughly 250,000 unique TCR beta nucleotide sequences per donor were sequenced, and roughly 18% of those sequences were non-productive. Every repertoire in the discovery cohort had been generated on one and the same sequencing platform. The genetic ancestry cluster associated with self-reported Caucasian donors included roughly four fifths of the roughly 400 genotyped donors. The study aimed to test whether cataloging public T cell receptors could reveal signatures of past pathogen exposure.

On the study overall, not on this receptor specifically: In a later analysis, HLA-associated TCR beta chains were found to be more clonally expanded and to have lower generation probabilities than equally common non-associated chains. This cohort had only TCR beta chains sequenced, and the lack of alpha or paired-chain data limited which features could be detected. A later analysis found that most CMV-associated TCR beta chains appeared HLA-restricted, with HLA associations seemingly driven largely by CMV exposure. The authors suggested that the approach could potentially be extended to other disease states and immunological phenotypes. When HLA alleles, especially DR and DQ, strongly co-occurred, TCR associations were difficult to assign to individual alleles. In a later analysis, TCR association rates were found to vary across HLA loci, with the most associated TCRs seen for DRB1 alleles and the fewest for HLA-C alleles. In a later genetic analysis, fewer N-insertions in productive TCRs were reported among donors in an Asian-associated ancestry cluster than the approximately 670-donor mean. Because counts were too low, roughly 18 rarely observed V segments, including chromosome 9 orphons, were left out of the earlier analysis of 500 to 750 of the donors. A further reported finding was that TCR beta sequences accurately predicted the HLA-A and HLA-B alleles for most subjects in the first cohort. Correlated functional status among segregating V segments might reflect linkage disequilibrium, but an unknown experimental factor could not be ruled out. According to a later analysis, parvovirus B19, influenza, CMV and Epstein-Barr virus appeared linked to several top co-occurrence clusters. A group of highly shared sequence variants was considered likely to be a technical artifact of the sequencing pipeline. Cytomegalovirus status was reported to be diagnosed by the classifier with high specificity and sensitivity in both the original and validation cohorts. In an earlier analysis of approximately 600 of the donors, most TCR beta V segments were observed in productive rearrangements about 90% or about 30% of the time, broadly matching IMGT annotations. For the cohort, immune exposure information was limited to CMV serostatus. The study listed 150 to 200 TCR beta chains as associated with cytomegalovirus. The presence/absence analyses assumed that sequencing depth was roughly uniform across donors, and that assumption may not be true. Specific HLA alleles were associated with 18,000 or so TCR beta sequences at a false discovery rate of 0.05 in a later analysis. In vitro tests confirmed that a few of the cytomegalovirus-associated TCR beta chains recognize cytomegalovirus antigens. Because some donors lacked HLA typing at each locus, the association tests relied only on the typed subset. Because the 87-base-pair reads could not distinguish some IMGT-functional V segments, including TRBV6-2 and TRBV6-3, those segments were excluded. Across donors, most TCR sequences were observed very rarely, whereas some public TCRs were present in many individuals. A later genetic analysis associated a missense DCLRE1C variant with V-gene and J-gene trimming of TCR beta chains, and an independent cohort replicated the association.

Rearrangement joined TRBV7-3 to TRBJ2-1; 14 central bases correspond to TRBD2. This clonotype was obtained from a man under 40 in good health and CMV-seronegative. Material for sequencing was PBMCs. The CDR3 reads CASSSGLAGVNEQFF. The bases are TGTGCCAGCAGCTCGGGACTAGCGGGAGTTAATGAGCAGTTCTTC.